This T cell receptor (beta chain) was profiled in a study of blood T cell repertoires in COVID-19. The data were produced by immunoSEQ multiplex PCR, yet TCRdb's version contains in-frame clones alone and is incomplete. This table holds a few hundred thousand clones, 70% to 85% found once. Participant reports of clinical history set cohort assignment. Either two negative PCRs, clearance, or symptom resolution qualified Cohort 3 donors as recovered. This clone was counted only a few times. This specimen includes other DNA sequences encoding the same CDR3. CDR3 length equals 16 residues. V shed 0 bases and J shed 2 bases, with 11 bases lying between them. Germline V lookup: CDR1 SEHNR, CDR2 FQNEAQ (reference sequence).

This receptor was identified in a man aged 40-49 years who had recovered from COVID-19. The V and J genes are TRBV7-9 and TRBJ2-1; a possible D gene is TRBD1 (5 bases). Sequenced material: PBMCs or T cells enriched from blood (not recorded which). CDR3 bases: TGTGCCAGCAGCTTAGCGTTGGCAGGGACCTACAATGAGCAGTTCTTC. Encoded protein: CASSLALAGTYNEQFF.